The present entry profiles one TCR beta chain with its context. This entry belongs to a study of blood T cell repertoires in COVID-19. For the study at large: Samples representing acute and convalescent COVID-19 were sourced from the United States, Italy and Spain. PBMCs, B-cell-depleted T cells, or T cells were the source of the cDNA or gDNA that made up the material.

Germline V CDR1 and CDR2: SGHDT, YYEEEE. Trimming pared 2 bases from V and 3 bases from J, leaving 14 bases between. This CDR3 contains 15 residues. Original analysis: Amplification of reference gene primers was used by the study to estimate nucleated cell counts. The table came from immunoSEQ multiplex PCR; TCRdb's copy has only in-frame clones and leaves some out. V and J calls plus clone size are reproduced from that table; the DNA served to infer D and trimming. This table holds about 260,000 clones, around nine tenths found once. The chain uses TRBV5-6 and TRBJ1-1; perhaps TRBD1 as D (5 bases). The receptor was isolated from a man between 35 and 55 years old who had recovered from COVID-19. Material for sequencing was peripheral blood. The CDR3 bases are TGTGCCAGCAGCTTACCCGGGGGTTGGGACACTGAAGCTTTCTTT. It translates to CASSLPGGWDTEAFF.